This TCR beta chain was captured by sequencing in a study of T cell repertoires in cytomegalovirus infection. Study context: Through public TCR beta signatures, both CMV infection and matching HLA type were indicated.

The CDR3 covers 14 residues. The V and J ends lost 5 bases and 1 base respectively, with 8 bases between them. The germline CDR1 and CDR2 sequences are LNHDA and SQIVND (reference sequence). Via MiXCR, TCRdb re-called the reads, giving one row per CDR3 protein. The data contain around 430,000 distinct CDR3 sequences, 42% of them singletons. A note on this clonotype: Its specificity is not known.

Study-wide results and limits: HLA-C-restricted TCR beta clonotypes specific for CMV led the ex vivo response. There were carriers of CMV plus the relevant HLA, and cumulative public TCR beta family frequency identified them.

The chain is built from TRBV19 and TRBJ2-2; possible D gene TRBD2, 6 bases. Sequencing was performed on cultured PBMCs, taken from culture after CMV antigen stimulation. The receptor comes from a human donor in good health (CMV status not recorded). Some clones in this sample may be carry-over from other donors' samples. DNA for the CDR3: TGTGCCAGTAGTCGGAGGGGGAACACCGGGGAGCTGTTTTTT. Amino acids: CASSRRGNTGELFF.